This T cell receptor (beta chain) was sequenced during a study of CD8 T cells in ankylosing spondylitis. The CDR3 spans 15 residues. Germline V CDR1 and CDR2: SGDLS, YYNGEE. V lost 7 bases and J lost 1, with 17 bases in between. It was by quantitative 5'-RACE with molecular barcodes that TCR beta libraries were made. From the 5' RACE reads, TCRdb called clonotypes with MiXCR, one entry per CDR3 protein. Altogether roughly 42,000 distinct CDR3 sequences are present, 2.5% to 3.5% being singletons, with the ten largest covering approximately 4.2%. General study results and limits: Disease-associated clones were CD8+ and fairly uncommon in peripheral blood. Several of the motif variants were reported before in synovial fluid and blood from reactive arthritis. For ankylosing spondylitis blood, a TCR beta motif of 7 or 8 highly homologous variants appeared characteristic.

This clonotype has at least ten counts. Its antigen is undetermined. This receptor was identified in a male donor with ankylosing spondylitis or in good health (not recorded which). Sequenced material: blood, either unsorted or a sorted T cell fraction (not recorded which). This sequence joins TRBV9 and TRBJ1-1, with D tentatively TRBD1 (5 bases). CDR3 nucleotides: TGTGCCAGCGCCCGGGGCCCCCGTGCGAACACTGAAGCTTTCTTT. Its protein is CASARGPRANTEAFF.